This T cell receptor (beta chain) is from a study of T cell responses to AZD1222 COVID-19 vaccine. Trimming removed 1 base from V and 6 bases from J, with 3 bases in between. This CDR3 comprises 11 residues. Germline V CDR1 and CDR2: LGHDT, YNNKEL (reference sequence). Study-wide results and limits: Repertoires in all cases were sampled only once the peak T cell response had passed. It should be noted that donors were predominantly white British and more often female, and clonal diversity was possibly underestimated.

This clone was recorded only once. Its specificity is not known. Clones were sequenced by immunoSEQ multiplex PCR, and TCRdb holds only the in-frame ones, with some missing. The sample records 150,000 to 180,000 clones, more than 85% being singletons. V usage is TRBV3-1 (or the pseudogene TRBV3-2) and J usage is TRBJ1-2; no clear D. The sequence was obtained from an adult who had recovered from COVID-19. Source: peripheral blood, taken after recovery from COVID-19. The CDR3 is CASSQGHGYTF. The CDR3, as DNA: TGTGCCAGCAGCCAAGGTCATGGCTACACCTTC.